The clone carrying this T cell receptor beta chain has ten or more counts. What it binds is unknown. Only patients with CD8+CD57+ cell expansion on flow cytometry were chosen for sequencing. Patients had not yet gotten any therapy when their blood was taken for sampling. The data were obtained in a study of CD8+CD57+ T cells in acquired aplastic anemia. In the study overall: Sorted CD4+ and CD8+ cell DNA averaged approximately 3.4 ug. Findings of the study overall: Common to patients and controls were 25 to 30 CD8+ CDR3 sequences.

The template used for profiling TCR beta VDJ and CDR3 was genomic DNA. TCRdb used MiXCR to reprocess the reads, holding one entry per CDR3 protein. Here the sample spans some 150,000 distinct CDR3 sequences, about two thirds being singletons. The CDR3 spans 16 residues. Germline CDR1 and CDR2: SGHDN and FVKESK. J gave up 7 bases and V 4 bases, and 10 bases lay outside the gene matches. This chain uses TRBV14 with TRBJ1-4, with TRBD1 matching over 9 bases. The specimen was sorted CD4+, CD8+, or CD8+CD57+ T cells (not recorded which) from PBMCs. This clonotype was sampled from a human donor with aplastic anemia. The CDR3 region is CASSPTTGGGSEKLFF. The CDR3 DNA reads as TGTGCCAGCAGCCCCACGACAGGGGGAGGTAGTGAAAAACTGTTTTTT.